Sequencing of this TCR beta chain was carried out in a study of cytomegalovirus exposure and HLA in healthy donors. CDR1 is MGHRA and CDR2 is YSYEKL in the germline V gene. This CDR3 has 14 amino acids. General study points: TCR association rates varied by HLA locus in a later analysis, with DRB1 highest and HLA-C lowest.

In the case of this clone: Its antigen is unknown.

Use of 60 Vbeta and 13 Jbeta primers characterized the PCR. Method: immunoSEQ multiplex PCR; TCRdb's copy keeps in-frame clones and lacks some. The table shows about 160,000 clones, with nearly 80% occurring only once. Material: PBMCs. The genes are TRBV4-1 and TRBJ2-5, with D perhaps matching TRBD1 (5 bases). The end of the DNA is better explained by TRBJ2-7, so the J call may be wrong. The sequence was collected from a woman in her thirties or forties in good health and CMV-seronegative. The chain's CDR3 is CASSQIDSPYEQYF. The CDR3 coding sequence is TGCGCCAGCAGCCAGATTGACAGTCCCTACGAGCAGTACTTC.